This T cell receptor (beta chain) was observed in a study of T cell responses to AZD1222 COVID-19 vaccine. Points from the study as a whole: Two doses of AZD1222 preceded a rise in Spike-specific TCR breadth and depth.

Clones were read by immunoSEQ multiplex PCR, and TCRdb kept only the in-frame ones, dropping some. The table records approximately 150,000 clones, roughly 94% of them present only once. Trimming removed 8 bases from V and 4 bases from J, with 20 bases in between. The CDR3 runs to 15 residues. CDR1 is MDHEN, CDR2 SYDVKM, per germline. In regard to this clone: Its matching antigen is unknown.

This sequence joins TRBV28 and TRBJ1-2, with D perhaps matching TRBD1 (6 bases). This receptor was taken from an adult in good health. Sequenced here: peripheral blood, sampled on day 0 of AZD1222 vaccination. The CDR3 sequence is CASATGGGQSYGYTF. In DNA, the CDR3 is TGTGCCAGCGCCACGGGGGGGGGCCAGTCCTATGGCTACACCTTC.